A single sample is the source of the 20 T cell receptor beta chains below, sequenced in a study of cytomegalovirus exposure and HLA in healthy donors. PCR amplification relied on 60 Vbeta primers (plus 13 Jbeta primers). Profiled with immunoSEQ multiplex PCR; TCRdb holds only in-frame clones, not every one. The sample totals around 100,000 clones. Sequencing used PBMCs. These receptor sequences come from a man aged 35 to 55 in good health and CMV-seropositive.

This chain uses TRBV28 with TRBJ2-2; D is unclear. The V gene lost 3 bases and the J gene lost 7 bases, with 12 bases spanning the gap. The CDR3 has 14 residues. The germline V gene has CDR1 MDHEN and CDR2 SYDVKM. In nucleotides, the CDR3 is TGTGCCAGCAGTTTCTCCAGGTCGTACGGGGAGCTGTTTTTT. It yields the protein CASSFSRSYGELFF.

The chain has TRBV6-5 and TRBJ2-3; a weak D match, TRBD2 (6 bases). Between the trimmed V and J ends, which lost 5 bases and 11 bases, there was a span of 20 bases. Germline lookup yields CDR1 MNHEY and CDR2 SVGAGI. The CDR3 has 14 amino acids. The CDR3 coding sequence is TGTGCCAGCAGTCAAGCCGCGGGACGGACCCGGCAGTATTTT. Translation gives CASSQAAGRTRQYF.

The genes are TRBV4-2 and TRBJ2-2; 9 bases map to TRBD2. The CDR3 spans 15 residues. CDR1 LGHNA and CDR2 YNFKEQ come from the germline V gene. Trimming took 6 bases from V and 0 from J; bases not matched to a gene: 2. CDR3 loop: CASSPSGANTGELFF. In DNA, the CDR3 is TGTGCCAGCAGTCCTAGCGGGGCGAACACCGGGGAGCTGTTTTTT.

The chain has TRBV4-1 and TRBJ2-7; D uncertain. The CDR3 contains 20 residues. V shed 0 bases and J shed 3 bases, with 27 bases lying between them. Per germline, CDR1 MGHRA and CDR2 YSYEKL. The CDR3 spells CASSQDLHLESWALHYEQYF. The CDR3 DNA reads TGCGCCAGCAGCCAAGACTTGCATTTAGAATCTTGGGCCCTTCACTACGAGCAGTACTTC.

This chain connects TRBV9 to TRBJ2-2; 7 bases agree with TRBD2. V shed 4 bases and J 3 bases; nucleotides not matched to a gene: 3. The CDR3 covers 14 residues. Germline values: CDR1 SGDLS, CDR2 YYNGEE. The CDR3: CASSHGGDTGELFF. CDR3 in DNA: TGTGCCAGCAGCCATGGGGGGGACACCGGGGAGCTGTTTTTT.

This rearrangement joins TRBV9 to TRBJ2-1; 12 bases are shared with TRBD2. This CDR3 is 15 amino acids long. The V segment lost 3 bases and the J segment 7 bases; nucleotides outside the gene matches: 5. Germline V gives CDR1 SGDLS, CDR2 YYNGEE. The CDR3 region has the DNA TGTGCCAGCAGCGGACTAGCGGGAGATCTTAATGAGCAGTTCTTC. Residues: CASSGLAGDLNEQFF.

V and J are TRBV28 and TRBJ1-1, with 8 bases that match TRBD1. After removal of 6 bases from V and 8 bases from J, the junction contained 8 bases not matched to a gene. This CDR3 region has 13 residues. Germline V CDR1 and CDR2: MDHEN, SYDVKM. The CDR3 is CASRSGGILEAFF. CDR3 in DNA: TGTGCCAGCAGGTCAGGGGGCATTTTGGAAGCTTTCTTT.

J is TRBJ2-1 and V is TRBV19; 9 nucleotides line up with TRBD1. Germline CDR1 is LNHDA and CDR2 is SQIVND (reference sequence). V was pared by 5 bases and J by 2 bases, with 1 base of the junction left unmatched. The CDR3 sequence is 14 residues long. CDR3 region: CASSGTGTYNEQFF. CDR3 in DNA: TGTGCCAGTAGTGGGACAGGGACCTACAATGAGCAGTTCTTC. The complete variable domain, with remaining parts taken from reference TRBV19 and TRBJ2-1, reads DGGITQSPKYLFRKEGQNVTLSCEQNLNHDAMYWYRQDPGQGLRLIYYSQIVNDFQKGDIAEGYSVSREKKESFPLTVTSAQKNPTAFYLCASSGTGTYNEQFFGPGTRLTVL.

The chain links TRBV6-6 to TRBJ2-1, with D perhaps matching TRBD2 (6 bases). There are 15 residues in the CDR3. V was trimmed by 2 bases and J by 6 bases, leaving 14 bases between them. The germline CDR1 and CDR2 sequences are MNHNY and SVGAGI (reference sequence). As DNA, the CDR3 is TGTGCCAGCAGTTACGCCGGGACTCCCGGCAATGAGCAGTTCTTC. Translated: CASSYAGTPGNEQFF.

The chain carries TRBV20-1 and TRBJ2-1; maybe TRBD2 (6 bases). CDR3 length equals 11 residues. CDR1 and CDR2 (germline): DFQATT, SNEGSKA (reference sequence). Trimming took off 3 bases at V and 15 bases at J, with 15 bases between the two ends. The CDR3 protein is CSASAGDSSFF. In DNA, the CDR3 is TGCAGTGCTAGCGCCGGGGACTCTTCGTTCTTC.

The rearrangement links TRBV2 to TRBJ1-5; 9 bases line up with TRBD1. The length of the CDR3 is 14 residues. Germline CDR1 reads SNHLY; CDR2 reads FYNNEI. V shed 4 bases and J 4 bases; nucleotides not matched to a gene: 2. The DNA of the CDR3 is TGTGCCAGCAGTGTTGGGACAGGGAATCAGCCCCAGCATTTT. It is translated as CASSVGTGNQPQHF.

The chain combines TRBV4-3 with TRBJ2-7, with a possible D match to TRBD1 (6 bases). Trimming took 0 bases from V and 4 from J, leaving 34 bases between them. Germline V gene data show CDR1 as LGHNA and CDR2 as YSLEER. The length of the CDR3 is 22 residues. CDR3 DNA: TGCGCCAGCAGCCAAGAAGCCCCGTTACAGGGATTTCCTCCTCGGGGATTTTACGAGCAGTACTTC. Translated, it gives CASSQEAPLQGFPPRGFYEQYF.

The chain uses TRBV30 and TRBJ2-1; TRBD2 is a possible D gene (6 bases). This CDR3 region has 11 residues. With 8 bases removed from V and 5 bases from J, the gap between germline ends came to 10 bases. From germline, CDR1 is GTSNPN and CDR2 SVGIG (reference sequence). CDR3 loop: CAGGPDNEQFF. The CDR3 DNA reads TGTGCCGGAGGGCCCGACAATGAGCAGTTCTTC.

J is TRBJ2-7 and V is TRBV6-6; no firm D call. With 6 bases removed from V and 2 bases from J, the gap between germline ends came to 14 bases. Germline V gene lookup returns CDR1 MNHNY and CDR2 SVGAGI (reference sequence). This CDR3 has 14 residues. The CDR3 protein is CASSPLLGAYEQYF. For the CDR3, the DNA is TGTGCCAGCAGCCCGCTCCTCGGAGCCTACGAGCAGTACTTC.

The V gene is TRBV5-1, the J gene TRBJ2-5; no firm D call. Germline lookup yields CDR1 SGHRS and CDR2 YFSETQ. V lost 4 bases, J lost 1 base, and 8 bases lay in between. The CDR3 contains 13 residues. The CDR3 region has the DNA TGCGCCAGCAGCCTTGTACTCCAAGAGACCCAGTACTTC. This codes for CASSLVLQETQYF.

V and J are TRBV19 and TRBJ2-2; 10 bases are shared with TRBD2. The V gene end was trimmed by 5 bases and the J gene end by 1 base; junction bases not matched to a gene: 1. This CDR3 region has 15 residues. The germline CDR1 and CDR2 sequences are LNHDA and SQIVND (reference sequence). The CDR3 loop reads CASSRTSGNTGELFF. CDR3 DNA sequence: TGTGCCAGTAGTCGGACTAGCGGGAACACCGGGGAGCTGTTTTTT.

The chain couples TRBV19 to TRBJ2-5, with 8 bases matching TRBD2. V lost 3 bases and J lost 1; bases outside the gene matches: 4. Germline CDR1 LNHDA, CDR2 SQIVND (reference sequence). CDR3 length equals 15 residues. The CDR3 loop is CASSMSGRSQETQYF. CDR3 DNA: TGTGCCAGTAGTATGAGCGGGAGATCCCAAGAGACCCAGTACTTC. The variable domain in full, with the rest retrieved from reference TRBV19 and TRBJ2-5, is DGGITQSPKYLFRKEGQNVTLSCEQNLNHDAMYWYRQDPGQGLRLIYYSQIVNDFQKGDIAEGYSVSREKKESFPLTVTSAQKNPTAFYLCASSMSGRSQETQYFGPGTRLLVL.

The CDR3 nucleotides are TGTGCCAGCAGCACCCGGCCAGGGGGGTCCCAAGAGACCCAGTACTTC. It specifies CASSTRPGGSQETQYF. V is TRBV13 and J is TRBJ2-5; the D gene is possibly TRBD1 (7 bases). Germline-derived CDR1 and CDR2 are PRHDT and FYEKMQ (reference sequence). The CDR3 is 16 residues long. The V end was cut by 5 bases, the J end by 1 base, with 17 bases between.

The V gene is TRBV5-6, the J gene TRBJ1-4; D remains unclear. The germline V gene encodes CDR1 SGHDT and CDR2 YYEEEE. V lost 1 base and J 8 bases, leaving 12 bases between the germline ends. This CDR3 is 14 amino acids long. The CDR3 spells CASSLSQVQEKLFF. CDR3 nucleotide sequence: TGTGCCAGCAGCTTGAGCCAGGTTCAGGAAAAACTGTTTTTT.

V usage is TRBV6-1 and J usage is TRBJ2-1; 7 bases line up with TRBD1. Losses at the gene ends were 6 bases for V and 4 bases for J; bases not matched to a gene: 9. The CDR3 is 15 residues long. CDR1 is MNHNS, CDR2 SASEGT, per germline. The CDR3 here is CASSAGTGEYNEQFF. As DNA, the CDR3 is TGTGCCAGCAGCGCCGGTACAGGGGAATACAATGAGCAGTTCTTC.